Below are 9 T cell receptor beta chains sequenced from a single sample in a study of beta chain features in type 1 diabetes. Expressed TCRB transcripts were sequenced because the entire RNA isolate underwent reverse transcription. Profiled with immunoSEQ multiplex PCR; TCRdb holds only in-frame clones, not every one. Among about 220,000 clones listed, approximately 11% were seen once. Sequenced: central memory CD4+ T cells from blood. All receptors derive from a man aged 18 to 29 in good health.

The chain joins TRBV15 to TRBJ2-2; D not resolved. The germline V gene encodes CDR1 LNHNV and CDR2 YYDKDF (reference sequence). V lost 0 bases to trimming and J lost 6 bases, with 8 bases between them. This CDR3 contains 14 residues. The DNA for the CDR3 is TGTGCCACCAGCAGAGATTTGGGGTCCGGGGAGCTGTTTTTT. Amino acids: CATSRDLGSGELFF.

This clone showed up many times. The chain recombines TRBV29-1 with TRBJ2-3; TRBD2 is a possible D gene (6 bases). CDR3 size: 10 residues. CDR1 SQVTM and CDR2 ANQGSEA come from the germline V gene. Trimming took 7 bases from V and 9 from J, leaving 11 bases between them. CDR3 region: CSDGTLTQYF. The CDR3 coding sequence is TGCAGCGACGGGACTCTCACGCAGTATTTT.

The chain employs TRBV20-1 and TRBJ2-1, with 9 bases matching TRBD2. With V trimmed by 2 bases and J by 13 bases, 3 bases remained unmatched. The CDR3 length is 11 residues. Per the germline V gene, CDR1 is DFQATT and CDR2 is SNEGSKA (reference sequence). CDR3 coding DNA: TGCAGTGCTAGAACCGGGACTAGCCAGTTCTTC. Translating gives CSARTGTSQFF.

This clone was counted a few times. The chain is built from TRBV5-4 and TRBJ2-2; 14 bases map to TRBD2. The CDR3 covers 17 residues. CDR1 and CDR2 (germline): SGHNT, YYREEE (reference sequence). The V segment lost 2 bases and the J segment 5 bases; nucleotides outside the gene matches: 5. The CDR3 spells CASSFGLAGGGTGELFF. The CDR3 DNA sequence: TGTGCCAGCAGCTTCGGACTAGCGGGAGGAGGGACCGGGGAGCTGTTTTTT. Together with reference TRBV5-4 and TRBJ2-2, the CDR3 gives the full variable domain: ETGVTQSPTHLIKTRGQQVTLRCSSQSGHNTVSWYQQALGQGPQFIFQYYREEENGRGNFPPRFSGLQFPNYSSELNVNALELDDSALYLCASSFGLAGGGTGELFFGEGSRLTVL.

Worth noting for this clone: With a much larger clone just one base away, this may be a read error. CDR3 sequence (DNA): TGTGCCAGCAGTTTATCAGGGAATGGCTACACCTTC. This gives the protein CASSLSGNGYTF. This chain uses TRBV27 with TRBJ1-2, with no clear D. V lost 0 bases, J lost 6 bases, and 5 bases lay in between. The CDR3 length is 12 residues. Looked up from germline, CDR1 is MNHEY and CDR2 is SMNVEV (reference sequence).

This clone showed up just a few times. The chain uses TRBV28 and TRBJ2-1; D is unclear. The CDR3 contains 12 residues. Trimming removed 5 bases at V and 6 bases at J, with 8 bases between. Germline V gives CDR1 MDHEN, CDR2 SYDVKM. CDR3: CASSPTRNEQFF. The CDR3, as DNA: TGTGCCAGCAGTCCGACGCGCAATGAGCAGTTCTTC.

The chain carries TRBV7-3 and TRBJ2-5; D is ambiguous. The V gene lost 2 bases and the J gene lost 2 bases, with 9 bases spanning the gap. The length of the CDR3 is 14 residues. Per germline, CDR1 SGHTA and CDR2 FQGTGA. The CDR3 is CASSLGPYQETQYF. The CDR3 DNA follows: TGTGCCAGCAGCTTAGGCCCGTATCAAGAGACCCAGTACTTC. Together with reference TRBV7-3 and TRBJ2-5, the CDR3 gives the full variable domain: GAGVSQTPSNKVTEKGKYVELRCDPISGHTALYWYRQSLGQGPEFLIYFQGTGAADDSGLPNDRFFAVRPEGSVSTLKIQRTERGDSAVYLCASSLGPYQETQYFGPGTRLLVL.

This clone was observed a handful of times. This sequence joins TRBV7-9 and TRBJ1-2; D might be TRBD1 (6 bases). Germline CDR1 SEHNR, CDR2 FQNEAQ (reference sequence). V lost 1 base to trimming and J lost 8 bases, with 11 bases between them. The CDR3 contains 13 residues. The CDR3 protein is CASSLDREGGYTF. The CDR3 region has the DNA TGTGCCAGCAGCTTAGACAGGGAAGGCGGCTACACCTTC.

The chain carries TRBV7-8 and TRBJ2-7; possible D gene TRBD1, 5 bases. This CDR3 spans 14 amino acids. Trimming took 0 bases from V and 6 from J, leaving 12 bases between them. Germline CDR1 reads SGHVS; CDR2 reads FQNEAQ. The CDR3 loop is CASSLAQGWSEQYF. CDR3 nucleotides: TGTGCCAGCAGCTTAGCCCAGGGATGGAGCGAGCAGTACTTC.